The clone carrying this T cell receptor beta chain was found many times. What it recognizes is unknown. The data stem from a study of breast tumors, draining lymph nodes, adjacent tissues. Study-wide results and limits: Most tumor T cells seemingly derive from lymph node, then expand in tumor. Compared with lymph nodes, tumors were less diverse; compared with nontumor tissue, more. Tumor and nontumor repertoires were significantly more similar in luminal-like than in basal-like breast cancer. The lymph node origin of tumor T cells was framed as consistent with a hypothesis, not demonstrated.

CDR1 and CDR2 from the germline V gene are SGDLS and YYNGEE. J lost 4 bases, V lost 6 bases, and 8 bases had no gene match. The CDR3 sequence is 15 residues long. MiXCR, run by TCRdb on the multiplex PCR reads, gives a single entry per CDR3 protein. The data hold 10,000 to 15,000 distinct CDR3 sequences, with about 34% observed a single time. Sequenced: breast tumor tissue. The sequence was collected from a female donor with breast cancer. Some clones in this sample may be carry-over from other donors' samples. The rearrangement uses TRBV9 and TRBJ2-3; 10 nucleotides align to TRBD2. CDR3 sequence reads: CASTPSGSWSDTQYF. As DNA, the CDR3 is TGTGCCAGCACCCCTAGCGGGAGTTGGTCAGATACGCAGTATTTT.